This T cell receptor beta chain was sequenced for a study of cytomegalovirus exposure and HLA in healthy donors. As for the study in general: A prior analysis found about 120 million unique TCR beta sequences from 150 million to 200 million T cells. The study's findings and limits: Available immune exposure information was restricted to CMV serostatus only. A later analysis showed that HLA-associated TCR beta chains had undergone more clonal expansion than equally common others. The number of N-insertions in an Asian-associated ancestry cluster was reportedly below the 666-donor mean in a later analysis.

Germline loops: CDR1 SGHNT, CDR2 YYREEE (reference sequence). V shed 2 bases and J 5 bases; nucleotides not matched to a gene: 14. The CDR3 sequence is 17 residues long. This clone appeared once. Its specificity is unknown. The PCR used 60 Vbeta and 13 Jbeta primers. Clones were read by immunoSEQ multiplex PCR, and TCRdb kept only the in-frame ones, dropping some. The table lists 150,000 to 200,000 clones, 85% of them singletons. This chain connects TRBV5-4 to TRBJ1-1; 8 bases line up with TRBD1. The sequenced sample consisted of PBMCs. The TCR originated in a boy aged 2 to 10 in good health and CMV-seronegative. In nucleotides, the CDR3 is TGTGCCAGCAGCTTTTGGCAGGGGGCGCAGAAAGGAACTGAAGCTTTCTTT. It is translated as CASSFWQGAQKGTEAFF.